The subject of this entry is one TCR beta chain. This sample was taken from a study of blood T cell repertoires in COVID-19. Study-level information: Acute and convalescent COVID-19 samples came from the United States, Italy and Spain. Sample material is recorded as cDNA or gDNA derived from T cells, B-cell-depleted T cells, or PBMCs.

Germline lookup yields CDR1 KGHSH and CDR2 LQKENI. CDR3 size: 17 residues. V was pared by 3 bases and J by 1 base, with 16 bases between. As processed by the authors: Nucleated cell number was recorded as an estimate derived from reference gene primer amplification. Sequencing was performed with immunoSEQ multiplex PCR; in TCRdb, only in-frame clones are kept and a portion is missing. V, J and clone size were drawn from that table, and D and trimming were deduced from the DNA. The table has about 210,000 clones, about 86% seen once. This sequence originates from a young man with active or convalescent COVID-19. This chain uses TRBV18 with TRBJ1-5; D may be TRBD1 (5 bases). Material: peripheral blood. The CDR3 protein is CASSPLRSQGSNQPQHF. In DNA, the CDR3 is TGTGCCAGCTCACCTTTACGGAGTCAGGGAAGCAATCAGCCCCAGCATTTT.